This TCR beta chain was captured in a study of human T cells and chemical hapten exposure. As to time point: pre-sensitization, week 0. The treatment here: therapeutic diphenylcyclopropenone sensitization with weekly scalp DPC. Blood, whole and unfractionated, served as the source for total RNA extraction. The CDR3 has 11 residues. Each CDR3 protein is one row after TCRdb ran MiXCR on the RACE reads. The sample consists of 60,000 to 70,000 distinct CDR3 sequences, roughly 9.8% of them appearing once. The chain carries TRBV21-1 and TRBJ2-3. TRBV21-1 counts as a pseudogene. Here the sequenced sample was whole blood, taken in connection with sensitization to the hapten diphenylcyclopropenone (DPC). This sequence originates from a woman between 45 and 60 years old with alopecia areata. Some clones in this sample may be carry-over from other donors' samples. CDR3 amino acids: CASRSPDTQYF. As DNA, the CDR3 is TGTGCCAGCAGATCCCCAGATACGCAGTATTTT.